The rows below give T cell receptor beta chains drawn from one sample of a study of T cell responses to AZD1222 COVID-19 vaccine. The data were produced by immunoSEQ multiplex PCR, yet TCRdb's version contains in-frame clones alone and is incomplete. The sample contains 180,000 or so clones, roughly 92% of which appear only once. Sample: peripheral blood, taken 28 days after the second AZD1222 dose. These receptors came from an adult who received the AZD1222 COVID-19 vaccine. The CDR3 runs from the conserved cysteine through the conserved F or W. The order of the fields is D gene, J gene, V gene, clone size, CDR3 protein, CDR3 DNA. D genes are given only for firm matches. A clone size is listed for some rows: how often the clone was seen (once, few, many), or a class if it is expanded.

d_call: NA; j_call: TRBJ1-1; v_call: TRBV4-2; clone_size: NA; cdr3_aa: CASSQDTGLVAFF; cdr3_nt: TGTGCCAGCAGCCAAGACACAGGGTTGGTGGCTTTCTTT
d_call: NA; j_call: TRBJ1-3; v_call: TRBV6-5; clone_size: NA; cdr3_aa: CASSYSTATSGNTIYF; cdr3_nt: TGTGCCAGCAGTTACTCCACAGCTACCTCTGGAAACACCATATATTTT
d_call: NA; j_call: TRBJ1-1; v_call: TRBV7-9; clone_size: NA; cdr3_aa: CASSLSGGSTEAFF; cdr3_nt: TGTGCCAGCAGCTTATCTGGGGGGAGCACTGAAGCTTTCTTT
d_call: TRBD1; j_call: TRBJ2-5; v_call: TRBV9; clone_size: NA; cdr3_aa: CASSVEGTGLGETQYF; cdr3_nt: TGTGCCAGCAGCGTAGAAGGGACAGGGCTAGGAGAGACCCAGTACTTC
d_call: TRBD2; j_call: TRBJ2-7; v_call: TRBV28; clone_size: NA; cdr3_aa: CASSSLAVSSYEQYF; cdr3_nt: TGTGCCAGCAGTTCCCTAGCGGTGAGCTCCTACGAGCAGTACTTC
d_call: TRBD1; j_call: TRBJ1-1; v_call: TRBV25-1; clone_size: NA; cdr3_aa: CASSEFGQDEAFF; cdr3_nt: TGTGCCAGCAGTGAATTTGGACAGGATGAAGCTTTCTTT
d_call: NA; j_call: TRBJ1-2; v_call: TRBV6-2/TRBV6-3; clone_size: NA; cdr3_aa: CASSSEGYYGYTF; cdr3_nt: TGTGCCAGCAGTTCGGAGGGGTACTATGGCTACACCTTC
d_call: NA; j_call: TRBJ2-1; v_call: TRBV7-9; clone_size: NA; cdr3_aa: CASSLGQGRYNEQFF; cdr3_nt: TGTGCCAGCAGCTTAGGTCAGGGAAGGTACAATGAGCAGTTCTTC
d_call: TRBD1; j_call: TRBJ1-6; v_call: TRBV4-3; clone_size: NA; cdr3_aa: CASSQFYRGRNSPLHF; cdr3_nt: TGCGCCAGCAGCCAATTTTACAGGGGCAGGAATTCACCCCTCCACTTT
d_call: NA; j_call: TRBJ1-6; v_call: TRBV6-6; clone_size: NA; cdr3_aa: CASWEGYSPLHF; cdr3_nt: TGTGCCAGCTGGGAGGGGTATTCACCCCTCCACTTT
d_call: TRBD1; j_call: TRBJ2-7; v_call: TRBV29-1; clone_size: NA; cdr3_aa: CSAGTGRYEQYF; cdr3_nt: TGCAGCGCTGGGACAGGGAGGTACGAGCAGTACTTC
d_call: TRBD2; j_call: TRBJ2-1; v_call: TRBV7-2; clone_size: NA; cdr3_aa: CASSLVSSSGVYNEQFF; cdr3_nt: TGTGCCAGCAGCTTAGTCTCGTCTAGCGGGGTGTACAATGAGCAGTTCTTC
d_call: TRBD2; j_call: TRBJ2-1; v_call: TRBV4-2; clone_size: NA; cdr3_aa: CASRTASGGAVNEQFF; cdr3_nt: TGTGCCAGCAGGACTGCTAGCGGGGGGGCCGTCAATGAGCAGTTCTTC
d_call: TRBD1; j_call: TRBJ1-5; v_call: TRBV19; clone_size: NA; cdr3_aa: CASSKQGKGQPQHF; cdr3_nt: TGTGCCAGTAGTAAACAGGGGAAGGGTCAGCCCCAGCATTTT
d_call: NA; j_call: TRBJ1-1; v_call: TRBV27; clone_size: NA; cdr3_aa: CASSSGRGGTEAFF; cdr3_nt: TGTGCCAGCAGTTCCGGACGAGGTGGGACTGAAGCTTTCTTT
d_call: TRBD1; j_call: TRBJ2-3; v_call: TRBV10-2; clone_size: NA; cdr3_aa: CASRGGQGSTDTQYF; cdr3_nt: TGCGCCAGCAGGGGAGGACAGGGCTCCACAGATACGCAGTATTTT
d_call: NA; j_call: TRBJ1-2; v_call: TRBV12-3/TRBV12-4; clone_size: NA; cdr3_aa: CASSFLYGYTF; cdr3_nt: TGTGCCAGCAGTTTCCTCTATGGCTACACCTTC
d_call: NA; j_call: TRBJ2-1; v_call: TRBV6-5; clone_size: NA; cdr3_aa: CASSYSSSNEQFF; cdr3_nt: TGTGCCAGCAGTTACTCGAGCAGCAATGAGCAGTTCTTC
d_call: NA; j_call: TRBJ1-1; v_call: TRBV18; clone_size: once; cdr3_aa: CASSPPGRATEAFF; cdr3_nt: TGTGCCAGCTCACCACCCGGCAGGGCTACTGAAGCTTTCTTT
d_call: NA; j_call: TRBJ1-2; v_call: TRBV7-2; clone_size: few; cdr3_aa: CASSPLLPGYTF; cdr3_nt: TGTGCCAGCAGCCCCTTATTGCCGGGCTACACCTTC
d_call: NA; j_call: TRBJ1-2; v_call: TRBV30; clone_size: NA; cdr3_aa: CAWSVRGGNYGYTF; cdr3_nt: TGTGCCTGGAGTGTACGGGGGGGTAACTATGGCTACACCTTC
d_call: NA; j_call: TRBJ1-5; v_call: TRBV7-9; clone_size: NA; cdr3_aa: CASSWQDQPQHF; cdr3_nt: TGTGCCAGCAGCTGGCAGGATCAGCCCCAGCATTTT
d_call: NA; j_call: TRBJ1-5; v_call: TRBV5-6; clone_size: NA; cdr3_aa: CASSFPGSNQPQHF; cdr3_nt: TGTGCCAGCAGCTTCCCCGGTAGCAATCAGCCCCAGCATTTT
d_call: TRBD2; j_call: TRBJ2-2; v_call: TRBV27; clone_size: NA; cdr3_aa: CASSLSAPGLAGVRGELFF; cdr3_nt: TGTGCCAGCAGTTTATCGGCCCCCGGACTAGCGGGGGTCAGAGGGGAGCTGTTTTTT
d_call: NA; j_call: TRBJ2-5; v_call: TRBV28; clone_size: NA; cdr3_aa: CASRGARKTQYF; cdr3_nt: TGTGCCAGCAGGGGGGCCAGAAAGACCCAGTACTTC
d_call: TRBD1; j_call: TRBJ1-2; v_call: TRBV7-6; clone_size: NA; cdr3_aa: CASSRVDRGSGYTF; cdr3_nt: TGTGCCAGCAGCCGGGTGGACAGGGGATCTGGCTACACCTTC
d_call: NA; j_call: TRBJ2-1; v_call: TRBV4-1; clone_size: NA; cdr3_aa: CASSQEVQGNEQFF; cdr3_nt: TGCGCCAGCAGCCAAGAAGTACAGGGCAATGAGCAGTTCTTC
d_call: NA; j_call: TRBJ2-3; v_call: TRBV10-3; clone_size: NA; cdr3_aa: CAISEWGDTQYF; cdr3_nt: TGTGCCATCAGTGAGTGGGGGGATACGCAGTATTTT
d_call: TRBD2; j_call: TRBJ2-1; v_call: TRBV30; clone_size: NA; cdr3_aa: CAWTFGLAGRNEQFF; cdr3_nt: TGTGCCTGGACCTTCGGACTAGCGGGTCGCAATGAGCAGTTCTTC
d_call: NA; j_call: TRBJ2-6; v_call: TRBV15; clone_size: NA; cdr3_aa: CATSRDATAWGPGANVLTF; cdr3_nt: TGTGCCACCAGCAGAGATGCGACAGCTTGGGGCCCTGGGGCCAACGTCCTGACTTTC
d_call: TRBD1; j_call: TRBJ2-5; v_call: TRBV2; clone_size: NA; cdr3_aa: CASSEWLVRDRQETQYF; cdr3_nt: TGTGCCAGCAGTGAGTGGTTGGTTCGGGACAGACAAGAGACCCAGTACTTC
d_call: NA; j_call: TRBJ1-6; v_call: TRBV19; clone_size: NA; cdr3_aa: CASSIAGFGSPLHF; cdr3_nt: TGTGCCAGTAGTATAGCTGGGTTTGGTTCACCCCTCCACTTT
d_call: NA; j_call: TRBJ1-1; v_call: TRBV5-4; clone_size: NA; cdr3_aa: CASSLDRGPSYTEAFF; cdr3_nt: TGTGCCAGCAGCTTGGATCGGGGCCCCTCTTACACTGAAGCTTTCTTT
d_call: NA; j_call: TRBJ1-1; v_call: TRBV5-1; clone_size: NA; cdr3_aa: CASSLGGMNTEAFF; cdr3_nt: TGCGCCAGCAGCTTGGGGGGAATGAACACTGAAGCTTTCTTT
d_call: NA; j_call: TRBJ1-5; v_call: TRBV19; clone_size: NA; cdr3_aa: CASRYRVGGNQPQHF; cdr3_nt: TGTGCCAGTAGATACAGGGTTGGGGGCAATCAGCCCCAGCATTTT
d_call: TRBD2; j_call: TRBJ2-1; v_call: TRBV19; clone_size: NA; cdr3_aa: CASRRGSSYNEQFF; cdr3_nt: TGTGCCAGTAGGCGCGGGAGCTCCTACAATGAGCAGTTCTTC
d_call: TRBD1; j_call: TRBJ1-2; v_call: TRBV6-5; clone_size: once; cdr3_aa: CASTGTGLDGYTF; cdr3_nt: TGTGCCAGCACGGGGACAGGGCTGGATGGCTACACCTTC
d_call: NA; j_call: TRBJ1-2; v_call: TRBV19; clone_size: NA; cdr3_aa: CASSPWTEAGRFYGYTF; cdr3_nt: TGTGCCAGTAGCCCCTGGACCGAGGCGGGTAGATTCTATGGCTACACCTTC
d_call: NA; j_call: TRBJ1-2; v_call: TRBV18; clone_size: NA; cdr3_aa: CASSERSVYGPGPYGYTF; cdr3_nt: TGTGCCAGCTCCGAACGGAGCGTGTATGGGCCGGGGCCCTATGGCTACACCTTC
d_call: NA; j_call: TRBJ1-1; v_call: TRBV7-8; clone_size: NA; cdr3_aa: CASSLAELNTEAFF; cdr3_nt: TGTGCCAGCAGCTTAGCGGAACTGAACACTGAAGCTTTCTTT